These 9 T cell receptor beta chains were sequenced from one sample in a study of Ad26.COV2.S vaccination and SARS-CoV-2 variants (dated by TCRdb to the early 2020s). The sample's treatment or condition label, decoded: about 20 received Ad26.COV2.S at low or high dose, single or two shots; roughly five received placebo; per-sample allocation not given. Repertoires of vaccine and placebo recipients were sequenced from samples taken on day 63 after the first injection. Libraries were built with the immunoSEQ multiplex PCR assay. The source is immuneACCESS, and TCRdb retained only in-frame sequences with V and J called. Part of the clones is not carried over; for the studies checked, unresolved V genes explain less than half of this, and the remainder is unexplained. This sample lists 350,000 to 450,000 clones; roughly 91% were detected once. Roughly 3.6% of the sample is held by the ten biggest clonotypes.

Sequences were derived from peripheral blood, sampled in a trial of Ad26.COV2.S vaccine versus placebo. The receptor set was obtained from a person between 18 and 65 years old who received the Ad26.COV2.S COVID-19 vaccine or a placebo.

This sequence joins TRBV2 and TRBJ2-5; 10 positions agree with TRBD2. CDR1 and CDR2 (germline): SNHLY, FYNNEI. After removal of 7 bases from V and 1 base from J, the junction contained 3 bases not matched to a gene. CDR3 size: 14 residues. CDR3 residues: CASTGLAVQETQYF. CDR3 nucleotide sequence: TGTGCCAGCACTGGACTAGCGGTCCAAGAGACCCAGTACTTC.

This chain connects TRBV4-1 to TRBJ1-1; TRBD1 might be the D (6 bases). Germline V gene lookup returns CDR1 MGHRA and CDR2 YSYEKL. V lost 1 base and J 2 bases, leaving 11 bases between the germline ends. This CDR3 region has 15 residues. The CDR3 reads CASSQVPGANTEAFF. The CDR3 DNA reads as TGCGCCAGCAGCCAAGTGCCGGGGGCCAACACTGAAGCTTTCTTT.

The rearrangement links TRBV25-1 to TRBJ2-7; D perhaps matches TRBD1 (6 bases). CDR3 length equals 14 residues. The germline gives CDR1 MGHDK, CDR2 SYGVNS. Trimming took off 6 bases at V and 2 bases at J, with 14 bases between the two ends. For the CDR3, the DNA is TGTGCCAGCAGCGATGACCGACAGGCCTACGAGCAGTACTTC. Its translation is CASSDDRQAYEQYF.

This chain links TRBV6-5 with TRBJ1-2; TRBD1 aligns across 7 bases. CDR3 size: 15 residues. In germline, CDR1 is MNHEY, CDR2 SVGAGI. V trimming: 4 bases; J trimming: 4 bases; junction bases outside the gene matches: 9. DNA for the CDR3: TGTGCCAGCAGTTTACGACAGGGAGGTGGCTATGGCTACACCTTC. It translates to CASSLRQGGGYGYTF.

The V call is TRBV9, the J call TRBJ1-1; the D is unclear. The CDR3 extends over 16 amino acids. The germline CDR1 and CDR2 sequences are SGDLS and YYNGEE. Trimming cost V 0 bases and J 1 base, with 13 bases left between them. DNA for the CDR3: TGTGCCAGCAGCGTAGAGGGCCGGGCCGCGAACACTGAAGCTTTCTTT. Residues: CASSVEGRAANTEAFF.

The V gene is TRBV15, the J gene TRBJ2-1; possible D gene TRBD2, 5 bases. CDR3 size: 13 residues. Trimming cost V 8 bases and J 6 bases, with 14 bases left between them. Germline V gives CDR1 LNHNV, CDR2 YYDKDF (reference sequence). The CDR3 reads CATGPGNLNEQFF. Here the CDR3 DNA reads TGTGCCACCGGGCCGGGAAACCTCAATGAGCAGTTCTTC.

The V call is TRBV4-1, the J call TRBJ2-3; 8 nucleotides align to TRBD1. V was clipped by 3 bases and J by 2 bases; unmatched bases: 4. The CDR3 sequence is 15 residues long. The germline V gene has CDR1 MGHRA and CDR2 YSYEKL. The CDR3: CASSHGQGATDTQYF. The CDR3 nucleotides are TGCGCCAGCAGCCACGGACAGGGTGCCACAGATACGCAGTATTTT.

As DNA, the CDR3 is TGTGCCAGCAGTGAGGTTTCCTACGAGCAGTACTTC. It specifies CASSEVSYEQYF. The rearrangement links TRBV6-1 to TRBJ2-7, with unresolved D. The germline gives CDR1 MNHNS, CDR2 SASEGT. The CDR3 spans 12 residues. V dropped 3 bases and J dropped 1 base, with 4 bases sitting between them.

A single count supports this clone. V usage is TRBV11-2 and J usage is TRBJ2-7; D might be TRBD1 (5 bases). Germline V gene lookup returns CDR1 SGHAT and CDR2 FQNNGV. The ends were cut back, 0 bases at V and 6 bases at J, with 12 bases in the middle. CDR3 size: 14 residues. The CDR3: CASSLEWTPGEQYF. CDR3 bases: TGTGCCAGCAGCTTAGAATGGACACCTGGCGAGCAGTACTTC.